This TCR beta chain originates from a study of CD8 T cells in ankylosing spondylitis. This clonotype was seen many times. V dropped 0 bases and J dropped 9 bases, with 12 bases sitting between them. There are 15 residues in the CDR3. CDR1 is MNHEY and CDR2 is SVGAGI in the germline V gene. Using quantitative 5'-RACE with molecular barcodes, the authors made TCR beta libraries. TCRdb re-called the 5' RACE reads with MiXCR, one entry per CDR3 protein. The data show some 87,000 distinct CDR3 sequences, with about 8.1% seen just once and about 4.6% held by the top ten. This TCR was recovered from a male donor with ankylosing spondylitis or in good health (not recorded which). The chain joins TRBV6-5 to TRBJ1-6, with D perhaps matching TRBD1 (5 bases). Sample: blood, either unsorted or a sorted T cell fraction (not recorded which). The CDR3 loop is CASSYSKGTGSPLHF. As DNA, the CDR3 is TGTGCCAGCAGTTACTCGAAAGGGACTGGTTCACCCCTCCACTTT.